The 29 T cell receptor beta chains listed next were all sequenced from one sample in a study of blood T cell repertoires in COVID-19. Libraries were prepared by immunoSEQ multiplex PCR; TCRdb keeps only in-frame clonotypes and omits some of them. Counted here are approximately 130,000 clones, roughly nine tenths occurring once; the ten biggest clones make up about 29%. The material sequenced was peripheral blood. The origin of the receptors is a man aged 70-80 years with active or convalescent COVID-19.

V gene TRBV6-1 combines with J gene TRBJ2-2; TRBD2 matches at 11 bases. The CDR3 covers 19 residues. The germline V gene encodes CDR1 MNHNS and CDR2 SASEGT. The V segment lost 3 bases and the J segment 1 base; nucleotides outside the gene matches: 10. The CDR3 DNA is TGTGCCAGCAGTGACCTACTAGCGGGGGCCAAAGGGAACACCGGGGAGCTGTTTTTT. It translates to CASSDLLAGAKGNTGELFF.

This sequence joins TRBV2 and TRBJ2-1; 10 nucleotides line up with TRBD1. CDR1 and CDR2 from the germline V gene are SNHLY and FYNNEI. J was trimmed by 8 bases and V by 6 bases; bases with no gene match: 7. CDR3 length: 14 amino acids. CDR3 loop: CASRPGQGIDEQFF. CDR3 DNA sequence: TGTGCCAGCAGGCCGGGACAGGGGATCGATGAGCAGTTCTTC.

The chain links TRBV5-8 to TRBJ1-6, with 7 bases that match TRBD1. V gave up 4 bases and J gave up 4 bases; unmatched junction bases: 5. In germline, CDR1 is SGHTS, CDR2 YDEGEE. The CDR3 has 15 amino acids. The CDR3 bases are TGTGCCAGCAGCGAGGACAGGTGGTATAATTCACCCCTCCACTTT. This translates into CASSEDRWYNSPLHF.

The CDR3 DNA is TGCGCCAGCAGCCCGGACAGGGAAGGTCAGCCCCAGCATTTT. It translates to CASSPDREGQPQHF. This chain links TRBV5-1 with TRBJ1-5; 8 nucleotides match TRBD1. The CDR3 extends over 14 amino acids. With 4 bases clipped from V and 6 bases from J, the junction kept 6 bases outside the gene matches. CDR1 is SGHRS, CDR2 YFSETQ, per germline.

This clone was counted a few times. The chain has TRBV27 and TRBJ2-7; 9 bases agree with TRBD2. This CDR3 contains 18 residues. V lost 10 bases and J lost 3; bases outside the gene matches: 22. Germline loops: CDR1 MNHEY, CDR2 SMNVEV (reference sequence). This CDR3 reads CATLGRWREGQGGYEQYF. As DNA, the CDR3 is TGTGCCACCCTGGGGCGATGGCGGGAGGGCCAAGGGGGCTACGAGCAGTACTTC.

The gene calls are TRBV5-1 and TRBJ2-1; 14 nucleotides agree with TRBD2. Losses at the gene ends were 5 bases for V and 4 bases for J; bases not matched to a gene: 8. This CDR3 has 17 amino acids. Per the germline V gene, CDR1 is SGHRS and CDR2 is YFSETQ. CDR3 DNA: TGCGCCAGCAGTCTTGGACTAGCGGGAGGACGGTACAATGAGCAGTTCTTC. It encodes CASSLGLAGGRYNEQFF.

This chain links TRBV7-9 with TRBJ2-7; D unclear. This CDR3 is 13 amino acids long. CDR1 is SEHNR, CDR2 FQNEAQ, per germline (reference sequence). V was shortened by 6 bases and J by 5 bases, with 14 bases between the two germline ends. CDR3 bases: TGTGCCAGCAGGCCCCCTCTGAGCGACGAGCAGTACTTC. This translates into CASRPPLSDEQYF. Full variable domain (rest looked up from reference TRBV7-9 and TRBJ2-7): DTGVSQNPRHKITKRGQNVTFRCDPISEHNRLYWYRQTLGQGPEFLTYFQNEAQLEKSRLLSDRFSAERPKGSFSTLEIQRTEQGDSAMYLCASRPPLSDEQYFGPGTRLTVT.

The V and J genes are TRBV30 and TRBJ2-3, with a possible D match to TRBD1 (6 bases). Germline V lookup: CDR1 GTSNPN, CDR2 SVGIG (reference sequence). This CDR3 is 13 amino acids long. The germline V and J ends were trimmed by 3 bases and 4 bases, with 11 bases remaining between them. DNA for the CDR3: TGTGCCTGGAGGGACAGCTTCCCAGATACGCAGTATTTT. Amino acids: CAWRDSFPDTQYF.

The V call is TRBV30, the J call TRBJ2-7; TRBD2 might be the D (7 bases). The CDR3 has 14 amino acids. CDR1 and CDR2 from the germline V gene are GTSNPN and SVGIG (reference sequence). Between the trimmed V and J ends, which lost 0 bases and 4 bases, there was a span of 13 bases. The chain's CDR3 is CAWSVQGGGYEQYF. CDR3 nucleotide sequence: TGTGCCTGGAGTGTACAGGGAGGGGGGTACGAGCAGTACTTC.

This CDR3 is CASSDRGRETQYF. The CDR3 DNA is TGTGCCAGCAGTGACAGGGGACGGGAGACCCAGTACTTC. The chain employs TRBV6-1 and TRBJ2-5, with D possibly TRBD1 on 6 matching bases. Germline lookup yields CDR1 MNHNS and CDR2 SASEGT. This CDR3 has 13 amino acids. V was clipped by 3 bases and J by 5 bases, with 10 bases between them.

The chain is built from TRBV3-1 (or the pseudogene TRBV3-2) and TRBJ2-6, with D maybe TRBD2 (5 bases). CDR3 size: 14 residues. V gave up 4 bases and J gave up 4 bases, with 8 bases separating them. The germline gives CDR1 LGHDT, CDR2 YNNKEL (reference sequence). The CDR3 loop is CASSPTGGANVLTF. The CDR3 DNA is TGTGCCAGCAGCCCGACGGGAGGGGCCAACGTCCTGACTTTC.

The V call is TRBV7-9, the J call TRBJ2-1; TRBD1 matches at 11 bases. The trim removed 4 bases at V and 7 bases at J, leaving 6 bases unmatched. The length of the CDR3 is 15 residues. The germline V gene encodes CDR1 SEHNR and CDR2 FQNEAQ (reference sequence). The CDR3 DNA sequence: TGTGCCAGCAGCTCTGGACAGGGGGCCATGAATGAGCAGTTCTTC. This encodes CASSSGQGAMNEQFF.

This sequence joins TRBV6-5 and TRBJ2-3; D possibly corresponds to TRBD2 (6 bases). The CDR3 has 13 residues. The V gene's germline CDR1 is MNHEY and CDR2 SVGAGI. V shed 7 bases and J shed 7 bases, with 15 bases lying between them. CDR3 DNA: TGTGCCAGCACCCACCCCGGGACTCATACGCAGTATTTT. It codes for CASTHPGTHTQYF.

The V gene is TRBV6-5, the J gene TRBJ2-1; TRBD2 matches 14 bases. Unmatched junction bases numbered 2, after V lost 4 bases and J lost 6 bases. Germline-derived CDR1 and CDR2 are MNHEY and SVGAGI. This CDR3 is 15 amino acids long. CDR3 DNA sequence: TGTGCCAGCAGTTTAGGACTAGCGGGAGGCAATGAGCAGTTCTTC. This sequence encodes CASSLGLAGGNEQFF.

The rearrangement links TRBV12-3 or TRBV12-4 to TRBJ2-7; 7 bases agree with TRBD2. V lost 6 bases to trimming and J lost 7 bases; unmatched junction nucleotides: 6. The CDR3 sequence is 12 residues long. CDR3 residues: CASRYWEGEQYF. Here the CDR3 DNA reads TGTGCCAGCAGGTATTGGGAGGGAGAGCAGTACTTC.

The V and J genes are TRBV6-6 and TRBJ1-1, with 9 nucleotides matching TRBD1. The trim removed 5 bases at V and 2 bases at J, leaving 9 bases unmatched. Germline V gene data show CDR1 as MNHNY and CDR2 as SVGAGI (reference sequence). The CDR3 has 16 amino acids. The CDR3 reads CASSRRGGQGNTEAFF. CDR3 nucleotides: TGTGCCAGCAGTAGAAGAGGGGGACAGGGCAACACTGAAGCTTTCTTT.

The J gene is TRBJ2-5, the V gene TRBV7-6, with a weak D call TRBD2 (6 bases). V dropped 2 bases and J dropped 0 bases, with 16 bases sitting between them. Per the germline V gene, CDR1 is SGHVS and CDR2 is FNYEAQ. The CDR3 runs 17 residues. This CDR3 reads CASSLRARESDQETQYF. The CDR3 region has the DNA TGTGCCAGCAGCTTAAGGGCCCGGGAGTCGGACCAAGAGACCCAGTACTTC.

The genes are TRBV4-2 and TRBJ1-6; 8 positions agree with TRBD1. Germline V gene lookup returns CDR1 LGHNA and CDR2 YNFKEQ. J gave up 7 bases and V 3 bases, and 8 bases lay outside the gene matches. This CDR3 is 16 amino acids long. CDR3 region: CASSHTGGSLNSPLHF. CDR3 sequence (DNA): TGTGCCAGCAGCCACACAGGGGGATCGTTAAATTCACCCCTCCACTTT.

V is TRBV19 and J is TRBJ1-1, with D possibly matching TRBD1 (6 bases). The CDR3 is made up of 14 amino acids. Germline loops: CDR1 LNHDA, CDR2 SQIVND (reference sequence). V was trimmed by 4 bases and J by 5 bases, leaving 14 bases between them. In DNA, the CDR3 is TGTGCCAGTAGTAGGGACAAGGTGGGGACTGAAGCTTTCTTT. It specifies CASSRDKVGTEAFF.

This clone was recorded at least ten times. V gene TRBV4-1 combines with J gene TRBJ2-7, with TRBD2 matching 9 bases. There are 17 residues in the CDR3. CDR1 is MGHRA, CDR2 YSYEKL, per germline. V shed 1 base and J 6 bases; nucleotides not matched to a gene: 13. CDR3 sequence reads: CASSQGSLRGRAGEQYF. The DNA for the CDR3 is TGCGCCAGCAGCCAAGGTAGTCTTCGCGGGAGGGCCGGCGAGCAGTACTTC.

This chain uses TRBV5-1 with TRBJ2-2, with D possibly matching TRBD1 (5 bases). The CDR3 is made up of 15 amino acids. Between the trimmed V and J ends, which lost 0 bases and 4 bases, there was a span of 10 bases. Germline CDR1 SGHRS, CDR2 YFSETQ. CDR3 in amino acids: CASSLAGQGTGELFF. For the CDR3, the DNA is TGCGCCAGCAGCTTGGCCGGTCAGGGCACCGGGGAGCTGTTTTTT.

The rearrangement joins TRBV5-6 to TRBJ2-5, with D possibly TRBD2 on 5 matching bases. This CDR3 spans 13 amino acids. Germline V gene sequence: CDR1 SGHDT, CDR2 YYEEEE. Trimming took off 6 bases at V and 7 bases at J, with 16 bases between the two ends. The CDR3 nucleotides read TGTGCCAGCAACCTCGGGGTCCCCGGGACCCAGTACTTC. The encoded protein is CASNLGVPGTQYF. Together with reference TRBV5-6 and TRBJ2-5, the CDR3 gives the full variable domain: DAGVTQSPTHLIKTRGQQVTLRCSPKSGHDTVSWYQQALGQGPQFIFQYYEEEERQRGNFPDRFSGHQFPNYSSELNVNALLLGDSALYLCASNLGVPGTQYFGPGTRLLVL.

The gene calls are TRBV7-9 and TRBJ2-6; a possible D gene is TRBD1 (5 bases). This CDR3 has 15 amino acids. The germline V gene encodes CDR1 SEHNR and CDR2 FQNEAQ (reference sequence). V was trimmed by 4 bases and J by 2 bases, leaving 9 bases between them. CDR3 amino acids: CASSSRETGANVLTF. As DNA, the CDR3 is TGTGCCAGCAGCTCCAGGGAAACTGGGGCCAACGTCCTGACTTTC.

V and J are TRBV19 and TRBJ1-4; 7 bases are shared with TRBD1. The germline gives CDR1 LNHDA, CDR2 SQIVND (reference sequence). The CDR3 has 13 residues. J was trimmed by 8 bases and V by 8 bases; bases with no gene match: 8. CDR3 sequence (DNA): TGTGCCAGTCGACGTAGGGGGCGCGAAAAACTGTTTTTT. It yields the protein CASRRRGREKLFF. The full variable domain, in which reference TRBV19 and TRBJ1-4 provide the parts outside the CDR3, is DGGITQSPKYLFRKEGQNVTLSCEQNLNHDAMYWYRQDPGQGLRLIYYSQIVNDFQKGDIAEGYSVSREKKESFPLTVTSAQKNPTAFYLCASRRRGREKLFFGSGTQLSVL.

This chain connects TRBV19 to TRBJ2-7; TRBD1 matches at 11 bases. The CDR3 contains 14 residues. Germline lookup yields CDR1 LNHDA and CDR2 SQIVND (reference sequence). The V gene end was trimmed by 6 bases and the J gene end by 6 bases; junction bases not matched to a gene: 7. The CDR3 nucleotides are TGTGCCAGTAGGCTGGGACAGGGGGTCGGCGAGCAGTACTTC. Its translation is CASRLGQGVGEQYF.

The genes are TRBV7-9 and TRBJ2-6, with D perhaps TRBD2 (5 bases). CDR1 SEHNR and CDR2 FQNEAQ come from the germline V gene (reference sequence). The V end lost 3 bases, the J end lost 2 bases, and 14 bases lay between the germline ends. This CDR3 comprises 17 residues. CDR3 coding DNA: TGTGCCAGCAGCTTGCGGACTGACACACCTGGGGCCAACGTCCTGACTTTC. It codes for CASSLRTDTPGANVLTF.

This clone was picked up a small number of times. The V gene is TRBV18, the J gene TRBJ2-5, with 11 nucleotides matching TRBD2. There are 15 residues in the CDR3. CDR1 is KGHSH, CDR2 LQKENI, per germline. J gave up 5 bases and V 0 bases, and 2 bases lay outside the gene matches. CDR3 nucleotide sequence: TGTGCCAGCTCACCACCTAGCGGGAGGGCCGAGACCCAGTACTTC. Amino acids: CASSPPSGRAETQYF. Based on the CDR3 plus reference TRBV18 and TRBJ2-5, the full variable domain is NAGVMQNPRHLVRRRGQEARLRCSPMKGHSHVYWYRQLPEEGLKFMVYLQKENIIDESGMPKERFSAEFPKEGPSILRIQQVVRGDSAAYFCASSPPSGRAETQYFGPGTRLLVL.

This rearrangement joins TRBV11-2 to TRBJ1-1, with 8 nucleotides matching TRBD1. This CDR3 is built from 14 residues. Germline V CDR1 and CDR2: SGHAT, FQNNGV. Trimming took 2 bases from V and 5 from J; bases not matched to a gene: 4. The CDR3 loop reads CASSLITGGTEAFF. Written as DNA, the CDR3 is TGTGCCAGCAGCTTAATTACAGGGGGTACTGAAGCTTTCTTT.

CDR3 nucleotide sequence: TGCGCCAGCAGCCAGGCCGGGACAGGGGAGCGCGAGCAGTACTTC. As protein: CASSQAGTGEREQYF. The rearrangement uses TRBV4-1 and TRBJ2-7; the match to TRBD1 covers 10 bases. The V gene's germline CDR1 is MGHRA and CDR2 YSYEKL. J lost 6 bases, V lost 3 bases, and 8 bases had no gene match. The CDR3 extends over 15 amino acids.